The 6 T cell receptor beta chains presented below share a single source sample, sequenced in a study of shared clonotypes between healthy human individuals. The table came from immunoSEQ multiplex PCR; TCRdb's copy has only in-frame clones and leaves some out. The repertoire holds approximately 440,000 clones, with roughly four fifths as singletons. The sequenced sample was PBMCs. The source of these receptors is a woman in her thirties or forties in good health. Some clones in this sample may be carry-over from other donors' samples.

This clone showed up just a few times. This chain links TRBV7-8 with TRBJ1-2, with D unclear. V was clipped by 0 bases and J by 5 bases, with 13 bases between them. The CDR3 length is 15 residues. Germline CDR1 reads SGHVS; CDR2 reads FQNEAQ. The CDR3: CASSLAGSLGYGYTF. The CDR3, as DNA: TGTGCCAGCAGCTTAGCGGGAAGCCTGGGGTATGGCTACACCTTC. The complete variable domain, with remaining parts taken from reference TRBV7-8 and TRBJ1-2, reads GAGVSQSPRYKVAKRGQDVALRCDPISGHVSLFWYQQALGQGPEFLTYFQNEAQLDKSGLPSDRFFAERPEGSVSTLKIQRTQQEDSAVYLCASSLAGSLGYGYTFGSGTRLTVV.

The V call is TRBV30, the J call TRBJ2-5; possible D gene TRBD1, 5 bases. CDR1 is GTSNPN, CDR2 SVGIG, per germline (reference sequence). V lost 2 bases and J lost 7, with 14 bases in between. There are 13 residues in the CDR3. The CDR3, as DNA: TGTGCCTGGAGTCCATCCCAGGGTGGGACCCAGTACTTC. Translating gives CAWSPSQGGTQYF.

The chain is built from TRBV7-3 and TRBJ2-1; D unclear. The CDR3 spans 16 residues. V lost 1 base, J lost 0 bases, and 10 bases lay in between. Per germline, CDR1 SGHTA and CDR2 FQGTGA. The CDR3 here is CASSLRGPSSYNEQFF. The CDR3 bases are TGTGCCAGCAGCTTAAGAGGACCCAGCTCCTACAATGAGCAGTTCTTC.

This chain connects TRBV4-1 to TRBJ1-1; tentatively, D is TRBD1 (6 bases). Trimming left V 0 bases short and J 4 bases short, with 18 bases between. CDR1 is MGHRA and CDR2 is YSYEKL in the germline V gene. This CDR3 is built from 17 residues. As DNA, the CDR3 is TGCGCCAGCAGCCAAGAGGCCGGGGAAGGGGGGACCACTGAAGCTTTCTTT. Translating it yields CASSQEAGEGGTTEAFF.

The chain recombines TRBV6-6 with TRBJ2-7, with 7 bases lining up with TRBD1. The CDR3 is 15 residues long. Trimming removed 2 bases from V and 3 bases from J; junction bases left unmatched: 7. Looked up from germline, CDR1 is MNHNY and CDR2 is SVGAGI (reference sequence). DNA for the CDR3: TGTGCCAGCAGTTACCGAACAGGGGCCTTCTACGAGCAGTACTTC. Its protein product is CASSYRTGAFYEQYF.

This clone was recorded once. The CDR3 sequence: CASSRLAGGGPHEQYF. The CDR3 nucleotides are TGTGCCAGCAGTCGACTAGCGGGAGGAGGACCCCACGAGCAGTACTTC. The chain combines TRBV27 with TRBJ2-7; TRBD2 aligns across 13 bases. The CDR3 is 16 amino acids. The V gene end was trimmed by 5 bases and the J gene end by 5 bases; junction bases not matched to a gene: 9. The germline CDR1 and CDR2 sequences are MNHEY and SMNVEV (reference sequence).